Following are 23 T cell receptor beta chains from one sample sequenced in a study of blood T cell repertoires in COVID-19. Using immunoSEQ multiplex PCR, the repertoire was profiled, and TCRdb retains in-frame clones only, with some absent. This sample has roughly 80,000 clones, with 80% to 90% found just once. The sequencing sample was made of peripheral blood. All receptors derive from a woman older than 75 with acute or convalescent COVID-19.

The gene calls are TRBV6-6 and TRBJ1-3; a possible D gene is TRBD1 (5 bases). The CDR3 covers 13 residues. Trimming removed 11 bases at V and 0 bases at J, with 11 bases between. Germline assignment: CDR1 MNHNY and CDR2 SVGAGI (reference sequence). CDR3 nucleotide sequence: TGTGCCGGGCGGGGCAACTCTGGAAACACCATATATTTT. It is translated as CAGRGNSGNTIYF.

This sequence joins TRBV7-2 and TRBJ2-5, with D possibly TRBD2 on 6 matching bases. This CDR3 contains 14 residues. Germline V gene sequence: CDR1 SGHTA, CDR2 FQGNSA. Trimming left V 0 bases short and J 3 bases short, with 8 bases between. The DNA of the CDR3 is TGTGCCAGCAGCTTAGCCGGCGGGGAAGAGACCCAGTACTTC. It yields the protein CASSLAGGEETQYF.

CDR3 sequence (DNA): TGTGACCTTAGCGGGAGGGCCTTTGAGACCCAGTACTTC. Translation gives CDLSGRAFETQYF. The chain recombines TRBV5-6 with TRBJ2-5; 11 bases map to TRBD2. Germline assignment: CDR1 SGHDT and CDR2 YYEEEE. The CDR3 contains 13 residues.

This sequence joins TRBV5-1 and TRBJ2-2; D unclear. The germline gives CDR1 SGHRS, CDR2 YFSETQ. V was trimmed by 1 base and J by 4 bases, leaving 11 bases between them. The CDR3 runs to 15 residues. CDR3: CASSLFPAVTGELFF. CDR3 DNA: TGCGCCAGCAGCTTGTTCCCTGCGGTCACCGGGGAGCTGTTTTTT.

In this sample, this clone turned up once. The V and J genes are TRBV7-8 and TRBJ2-2, with D possibly TRBD1 on 6 matching bases. Per the germline V gene, CDR1 is SGHVS and CDR2 is FQNEAQ. The CDR3 length is 15 residues. The V end was cut by 5 bases, the J end by 9 bases, with 19 bases between. The CDR3 is CASSIGGGQGWELFF. CDR3 DNA: TGTGCCAGCAGCATTGGTGGGGGCCAGGGGTGGGAGCTGTTTTTT.

The CDR3 region is CASSFGTSGPREQFF. CDR3 bases: TGCGCCAGCAGCTTCGGGACTAGCGGGCCCAGGGAGCAGTTCTTC. This chain joins TRBV5-1 and TRBJ2-1; 12 positions match TRBD2. The CDR3 sequence is 15 residues long. The germline V gene encodes CDR1 SGHRS and CDR2 YFSETQ. The J segment lost 10 bases and the V segment lost 2 bases, leaving 7 bases of the junction unmatched.

The chain links TRBV29-1 to TRBJ1-1, with D perhaps matching TRBD1 (5 bases). V dropped 3 bases and J dropped 0 bases, with 5 bases sitting between them. CDR3 length equals 12 residues. The germline gives CDR1 SQVTM, CDR2 ANQGSEA. CDR3: CSVETVNTEAFF. The CDR3 nucleotides are TGCAGCGTTGAGACAGTGAACACTGAAGCTTTCTTT.

The rearrangement links TRBV11-2 to TRBJ1-2, with a weak D call TRBD1 (5 bases). Trimming took off 1 base at V and 4 bases at J, with 13 bases between the two ends. The CDR3 runs to 15 residues. Germline CDR1 reads SGHAT; CDR2 reads FQNNGV. CDR3 sequence reads: CASSLVPGWAYGYTF. The CDR3 nucleotides are TGTGCCAGCAGCTTAGTTCCAGGGTGGGCCTATGGCTACACCTTC.

This clone came up once. This chain uses TRBV5-8 with TRBJ1-3; D is perhaps TRBD1 (6 bases). The germline gives CDR1 SGHTS, CDR2 YDEGEE. The CDR3 extends over 15 amino acids. Deletions cut 0 bases from V and 3 bases from J, with 10 bases between. The CDR3 protein is CASSLEQGYGNTIYF. The CDR3 DNA follows: TGTGCCAGCAGCTTGGAGCAGGGGTATGGAAACACCATATATTTT.

The chain couples TRBV6-5 to TRBJ1-1; 7 bases match TRBD1. Germline assignment: CDR1 MNHEY and CDR2 SVGAGI. The CDR3 is made up of 14 amino acids. V dropped 9 bases and J dropped 0; count of bases not matched to a gene: 7. CDR3 residues: CASMRGPLNTEAFF. The CDR3 DNA reads TGTGCCAGTATGAGGGGGCCCTTGAACACTGAAGCTTTCTTT.

The chain links TRBV19 to TRBJ1-2, with 7 positions matching TRBD1. V lost 11 bases to trimming and J lost 2 bases; unmatched junction nucleotides: 11. Germline-derived CDR1 and CDR2 are LNHDA and SQIVND (reference sequence). The CDR3 covers 14 residues. The CDR3 bases are TGTGCCGCAAGTAGTATGACAGGGAACTATGGCTACACCTTC. Its protein is CAASSMTGNYGYTF. Using reference TRBV19 and TRBJ1-2 for the parts outside the CDR3, the full variable domain is DGGITQSPKYLFRKEGQNVTLSCEQNLNHDAMYWYRQDPGQGLRLIYYSQIVNDFQKGDIAEGYSVSREKKESFPLTVTSAQKNPTAFYLCAASSMTGNYGYTFGSGTRLTVV.

This clone has a single count. The chain is built from TRBV19 and TRBJ1-1; D ambiguous. Germline V gene sequence: CDR1 LNHDA, CDR2 SQIVND (reference sequence). V dropped 7 bases and J dropped 1 base, with 7 bases sitting between them. The CDR3 is made up of 12 amino acids. The CDR3 region has the DNA TGTGCCAGTACCAGACAGAACACTGAAGCTTTCTTT. Translating gives CASTRQNTEAFF.

The chain carries TRBV30 and TRBJ1-5; D not resolved. Germline values: CDR1 GTSNPN, CDR2 SVGIG (reference sequence). V was cut by 3 bases and J by 6 bases, with 12 bases left in between. The CDR3 has 13 amino acids. The CDR3 reads CAWSPGDSQPQHF. CDR3 in DNA: TGTGCCTGGAGCCCGGGAGATAGTCAGCCCCAGCATTTT.

The V gene is TRBV19, the J gene TRBJ2-2; D is unclear. Trimming took off 2 bases at V and 6 bases at J, with 7 bases between the two ends. This CDR3 has 13 residues. The V gene's germline CDR1 is LNHDA and CDR2 SQIVND (reference sequence). The CDR3 nucleotides are TGTGCCAGTAGTATAATCTCAGCCGGGGAGCTGTTTTTT. Amino acids: CASSIISAGELFF. Looking up the rest from reference TRBV19 and TRBJ2-2 gives the full variable domain: DGGITQSPKYLFRKEGQNVTLSCEQNLNHDAMYWYRQDPGQGLRLIYYSQIVNDFQKGDIAEGYSVSREKKESFPLTVTSAQKNPTAFYLCASSIISAGELFFGEGSRLTVL.

This clone appeared a few times. V and J are TRBV19 and TRBJ1-2, with TRBD1 as a possible D gene (5 bases). There are 14 residues in the CDR3. Germline CDR1 is LNHDA and CDR2 is SQIVND (reference sequence). The V end was cut by 3 bases, the J end by 7 bases, with 15 bases between. Written as DNA, the CDR3 is TGTGCCAGTAGTATGGAGGGGCGCCAGCCTGGCTACACCTTC. The encoded protein is CASSMEGRQPGYTF.

The V gene is TRBV7-2, the J gene TRBJ1-1, with 7 positions matching TRBD1. The CDR3 totals 13 residues. The J segment lost 4 bases and the V segment lost 2 bases, leaving 1 base of the junction unmatched. Germline CDR1 reads SGHTA; CDR2 reads FQGNSA. The CDR3 nucleotides are TGTGCCAGCAGCTTAAAGGGGGCCACTGAAGCTTTCTTT. Translating it yields CASSLKGATEAFF.

This sequence joins TRBV11-2 and TRBJ2-5; D perhaps matches TRBD1 (6 bases). The CDR3 is 17 residues long. V was cut by 1 base and J by 1 base, with 16 bases left in between. CDR1 is SGHAT and CDR2 is FQNNGV in the germline V gene. The CDR3 spells CASSLVINRAVQETQYF. In DNA, the CDR3 is TGTGCCAGCAGCTTAGTTATCAACAGGGCAGTCCAAGAGACCCAGTACTTC.

V and J are TRBV10-3 and TRBJ1-4; perhaps TRBD1 as D (5 bases). Germline lookup yields CDR1 ENHRY and CDR2 SYGVKD. V gave up 5 bases and J gave up 2 bases, with 12 bases separating them. The CDR3 contains 15 residues. In DNA form, the CDR3 reads TGTGCCATCAGTAGGATTGGGGGGACTAATGAAAAACTGTTTTTT. Amino acids: CAISRIGGTNEKLFF.

The genes are TRBV30 and TRBJ2-3; no definite D call. The CDR3 totals 12 residues. The V gene lost 2 bases and the J gene lost 6 bases, with 9 bases spanning the gap. Germline assignment: CDR1 GTSNPN and CDR2 SVGIG (reference sequence). This CDR3 reads CAWSKDFDTQYF. The CDR3 coding sequence is TGTGCCTGGAGTAAAGACTTTGATACGCAGTATTTT.

V and J are TRBV7-3 and TRBJ2-4; the match to TRBD1 covers 7 bases. The CDR3 contains 13 residues. Germline V gives CDR1 SGHTA, CDR2 FQGTGA. Trimming at V came to 5 bases and at J to 7 bases, leaving 5 bases not matched to a gene. This CDR3 is CASSPRDSNIQYF. Here the CDR3 DNA reads TGTGCCAGCAGCCCACGGGACAGTAACATTCAGTACTTC.

V usage is TRBV19 and J usage is TRBJ2-1, with TRBD2 as a possible D gene (6 bases). Germline CDR1 and CDR2: LNHDA and SQIVND (reference sequence). The CDR3 extends over 11 amino acids. In nucleotides, the CDR3 is TGTGCGGCGGGAACCACCAATGAGCAGTTCTTC. This encodes CAAGTTNEQFF.

This sequence joins TRBV19 and TRBJ2-1, with TRBD2 as a possible D gene (5 bases). CDR1 is LNHDA and CDR2 is SQIVND in the germline V gene (reference sequence). This CDR3 comprises 14 residues. Deletions cut 5 bases from V and 3 bases from J, with 11 bases between. CDR3 sequence reads: CASSAERNYNEQFF. The CDR3 DNA follows: TGTGCCAGTAGTGCCGAGCGGAACTACAATGAGCAGTTCTTC.

The chain joins TRBV27 to TRBJ2-5, with 7 bases fitting TRBD1. The germline V gene encodes CDR1 MNHEY and CDR2 SMNVEV (reference sequence). The CDR3 is 13 residues long. Losses at the gene ends were 4 bases for V and 5 bases for J; bases not matched to a gene: 4. The CDR3 nucleotides read TGTGCCAGCAGTTATAGCAGGGGGGAGACCCAGTACTTC. Translating it yields CASSYSRGETQYF.